This T cell receptor (beta chain) appears in the sequencing data of a study of blood T cell repertoires in COVID-19. About the research overall: Collection of acute and convalescent COVID-19 samples took place in the United States, Italy and Spain. Sample material is recorded as cDNA or gDNA derived from T cells, B-cell-depleted T cells, or PBMCs.

Per the authors' pipeline: Estimation of nucleated cell counts relied on the amplification of reference gene primers. TCRdb's table, derived via immunoSEQ multiplex PCR, lists solely in-frame clones and lacks some. The V and J calls and clone size were taken over from that table, and D and trimming were inferred from the DNA. The table lists 150,000 to 200,000 clones, about 87% of them singletons. CDR1 is GTSNPN and CDR2 is SVGIG in the germline V gene (reference sequence). The CDR3 consists of 13 residues. With V trimmed by 4 bases and J by 5 bases, 5 bases remained unmatched. This chain connects TRBV30 to TRBJ1-2; 9 bases line up with TRBD1. The sequencing input was peripheral blood. The receptor was derived from a man aged 60 to 69 with acute or convalescent COVID-19. This chain's CDR3 is CAWKIQGAYGYTF. Here the CDR3 DNA reads TGTGCCTGGAAAATACAGGGGGCGTATGGCTACACCTTC.